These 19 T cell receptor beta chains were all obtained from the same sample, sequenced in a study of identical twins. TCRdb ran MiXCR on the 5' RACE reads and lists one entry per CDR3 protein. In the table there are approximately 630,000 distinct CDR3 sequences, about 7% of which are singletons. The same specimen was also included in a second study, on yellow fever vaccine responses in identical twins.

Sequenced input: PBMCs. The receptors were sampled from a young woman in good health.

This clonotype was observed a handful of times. CDR3 DNA sequence: TGTGCCAGCCTCCCAGGGCCAACCTCTCCCTACGAGCAGTACGTC. This codes for CASLPGPTSPYEQYV. V gene TRBV2 combines with J gene TRBJ2-7, with D maybe TRBD1 (5 bases). Trimming took off 8 bases at V and 2 bases at J, with 19 bases between the two ends. The CDR3 is made up of 15 amino acids. Germline CDR1 SNHLY, CDR2 FYNNEI.

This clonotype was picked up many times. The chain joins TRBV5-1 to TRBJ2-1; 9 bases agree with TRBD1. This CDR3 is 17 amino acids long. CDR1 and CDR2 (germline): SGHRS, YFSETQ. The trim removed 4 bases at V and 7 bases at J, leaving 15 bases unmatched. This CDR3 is CASSHTGGNGLWNEQFF. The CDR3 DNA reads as TGCGCCAGCAGCCATACAGGGGGCAACGGGCTTTGGAATGAGCAGTTCTTC.

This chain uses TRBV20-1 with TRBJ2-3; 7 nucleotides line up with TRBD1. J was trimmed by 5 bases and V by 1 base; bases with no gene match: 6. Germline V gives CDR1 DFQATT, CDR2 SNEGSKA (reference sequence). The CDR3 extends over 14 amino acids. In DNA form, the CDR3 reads TGCAGTGCTAGAGCTGACAGGGTTGGAGATACGCAGTATTTT. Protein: CSARADRVGDTQYF.

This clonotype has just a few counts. For the CDR3, the DNA is TGTGCCAGCAGTGAGAGGGGACCGGAATACAATGAGCAGTTCTTC. Its protein product is CASSERGPEYNEQFF. This sequence joins TRBV2 and TRBJ2-1, with D perhaps matching TRBD1 or TRBD2 (5 bases each). CDR1 SNHLY and CDR2 FYNNEI come from the germline V gene. This CDR3 contains 15 residues. Trimming shortened V by 3 bases and J by 4 bases, and 13 bases separated the two germline ends.

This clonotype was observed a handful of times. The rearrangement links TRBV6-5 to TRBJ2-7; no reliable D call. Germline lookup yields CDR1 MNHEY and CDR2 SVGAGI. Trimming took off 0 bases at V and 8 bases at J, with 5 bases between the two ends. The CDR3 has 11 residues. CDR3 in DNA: TGTGCCAGCAGTTACTCGGGGAAGCAGTACTTC. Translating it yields CASSYSGKQYF.

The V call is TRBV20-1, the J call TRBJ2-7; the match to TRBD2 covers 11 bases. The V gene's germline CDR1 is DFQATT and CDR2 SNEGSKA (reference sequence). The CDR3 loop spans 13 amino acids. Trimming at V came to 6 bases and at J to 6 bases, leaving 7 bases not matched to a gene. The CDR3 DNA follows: TGCAGTGCAAAACTAGCGGGAGTTGGCGAGCAGTACTTC. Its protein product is CSAKLAGVGEQYF.

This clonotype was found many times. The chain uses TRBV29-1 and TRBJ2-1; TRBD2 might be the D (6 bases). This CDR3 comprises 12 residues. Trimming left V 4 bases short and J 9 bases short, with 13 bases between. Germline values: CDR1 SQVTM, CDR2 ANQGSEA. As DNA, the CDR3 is TGCAGCGTTGCCGGGACTCCTAGTGAGCAGTTCTTC. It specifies CSVAGTPSEQFF.

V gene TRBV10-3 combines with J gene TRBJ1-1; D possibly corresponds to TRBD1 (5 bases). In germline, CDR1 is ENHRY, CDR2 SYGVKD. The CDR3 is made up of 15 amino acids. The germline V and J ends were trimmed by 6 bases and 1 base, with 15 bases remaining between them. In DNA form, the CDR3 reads TGTGCCATCAGGACGGTCAGGGCGGGGAACACTGAAGCTTTCTTT. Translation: CAIRTVRAGNTEAFF.

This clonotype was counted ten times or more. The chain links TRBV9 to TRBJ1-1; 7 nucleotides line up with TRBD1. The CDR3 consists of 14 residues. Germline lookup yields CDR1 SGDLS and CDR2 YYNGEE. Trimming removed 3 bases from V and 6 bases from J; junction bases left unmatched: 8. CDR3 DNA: TGTGCCAGCAGCGCCCGACAGGGTTGGGCTGAAGCTTTCTTT. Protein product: CASSARQGWAEAFF.

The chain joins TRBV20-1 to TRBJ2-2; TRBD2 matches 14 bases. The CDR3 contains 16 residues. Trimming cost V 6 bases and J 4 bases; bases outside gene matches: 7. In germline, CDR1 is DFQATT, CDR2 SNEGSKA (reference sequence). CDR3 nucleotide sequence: TGCAGTGCCACCGGACTAGCGGGAGGAGTCACCGGGGAGCTGTTTTTT. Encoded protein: CSATGLAGGVTGELFF.

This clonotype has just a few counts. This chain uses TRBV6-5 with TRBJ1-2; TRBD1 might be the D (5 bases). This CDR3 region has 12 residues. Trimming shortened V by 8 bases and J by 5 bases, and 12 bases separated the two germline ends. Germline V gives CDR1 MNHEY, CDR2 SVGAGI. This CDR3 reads CASGRGGYGYTF. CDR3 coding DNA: TGTGCCAGCGGGCGGGGGGGTTATGGCTACACCTTC.

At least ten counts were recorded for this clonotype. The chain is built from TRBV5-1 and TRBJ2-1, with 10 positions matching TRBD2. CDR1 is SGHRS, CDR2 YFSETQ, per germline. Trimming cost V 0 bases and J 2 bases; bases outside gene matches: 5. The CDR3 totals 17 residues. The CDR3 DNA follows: TGCGCCAGCAGCTTGGATAGCGGGGGGAGCACCTACAATGAGCAGTTCTTC. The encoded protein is CASSLDSGGSTYNEQFF. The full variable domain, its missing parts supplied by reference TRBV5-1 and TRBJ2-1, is KAGVTQTPRYLIKTRGQQVTLSCSPISGHRSVSWYQQTPGQGLQFLFEYFSETQRNKGNFPGRFSGRQFSNSRSEMNVSTLELGDSALYLCASSLDSGGSTYNEQFFGPGTRLTVL.

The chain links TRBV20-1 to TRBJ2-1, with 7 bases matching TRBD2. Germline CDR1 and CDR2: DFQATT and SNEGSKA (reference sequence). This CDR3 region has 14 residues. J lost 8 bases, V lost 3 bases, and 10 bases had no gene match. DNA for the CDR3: TGCAGTGCTAGCCGCGGACTAGTAGGTTATGAGCAGTTCTTC. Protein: CSASRGLVGYEQFF.

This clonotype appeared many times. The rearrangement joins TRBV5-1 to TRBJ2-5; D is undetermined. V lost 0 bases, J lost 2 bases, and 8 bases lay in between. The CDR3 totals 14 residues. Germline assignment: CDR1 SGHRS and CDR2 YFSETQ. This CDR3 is CASSLEATQETQYF. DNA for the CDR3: TGCGCCAGCAGCTTGGAGGCTACACAAGAGACCCAGTACTTC.

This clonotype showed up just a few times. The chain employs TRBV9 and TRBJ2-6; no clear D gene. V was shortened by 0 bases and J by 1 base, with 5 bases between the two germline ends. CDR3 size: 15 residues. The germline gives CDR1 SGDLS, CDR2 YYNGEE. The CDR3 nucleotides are TGTGCCAGCAGCGTAGCCTTGTCTGGGGCCAACGTCCTGACTTTC. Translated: CASSVALSGANVLTF.

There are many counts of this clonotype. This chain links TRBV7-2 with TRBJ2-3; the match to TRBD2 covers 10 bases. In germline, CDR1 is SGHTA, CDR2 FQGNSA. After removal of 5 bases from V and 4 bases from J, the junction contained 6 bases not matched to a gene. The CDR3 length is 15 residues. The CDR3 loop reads CASSPQAGGPDTQYF. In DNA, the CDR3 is TGTGCCAGCAGCCCTCAAGCGGGGGGGCCAGATACGCAGTATTTT.

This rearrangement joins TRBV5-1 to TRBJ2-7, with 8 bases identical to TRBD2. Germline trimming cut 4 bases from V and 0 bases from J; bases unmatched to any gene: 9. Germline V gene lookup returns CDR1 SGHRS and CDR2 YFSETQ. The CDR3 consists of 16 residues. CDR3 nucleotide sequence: TGCGCCAGCAGCGGGGCTAGCGGGTTTAGCTCCTACGAGCAGTACTTC. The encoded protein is CASSGASGFSSYEQYF.

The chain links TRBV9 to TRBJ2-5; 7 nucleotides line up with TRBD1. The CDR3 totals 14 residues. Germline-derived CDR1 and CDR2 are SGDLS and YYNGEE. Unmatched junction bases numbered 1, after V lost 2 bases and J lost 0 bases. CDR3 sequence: CASSVGQDQETQYF. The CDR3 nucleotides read TGTGCCAGCAGCGTCGGACAGGACCAAGAGACCCAGTACTTC.

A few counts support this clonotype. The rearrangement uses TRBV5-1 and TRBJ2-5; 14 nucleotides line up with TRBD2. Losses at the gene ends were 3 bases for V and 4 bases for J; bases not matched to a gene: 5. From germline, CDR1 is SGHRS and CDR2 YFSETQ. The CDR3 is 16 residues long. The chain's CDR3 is CASSSGTSGRSETQYF. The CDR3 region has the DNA TGCGCCAGCAGCTCCGGGACTAGCGGGAGATCAGAGACCCAGTACTTC.